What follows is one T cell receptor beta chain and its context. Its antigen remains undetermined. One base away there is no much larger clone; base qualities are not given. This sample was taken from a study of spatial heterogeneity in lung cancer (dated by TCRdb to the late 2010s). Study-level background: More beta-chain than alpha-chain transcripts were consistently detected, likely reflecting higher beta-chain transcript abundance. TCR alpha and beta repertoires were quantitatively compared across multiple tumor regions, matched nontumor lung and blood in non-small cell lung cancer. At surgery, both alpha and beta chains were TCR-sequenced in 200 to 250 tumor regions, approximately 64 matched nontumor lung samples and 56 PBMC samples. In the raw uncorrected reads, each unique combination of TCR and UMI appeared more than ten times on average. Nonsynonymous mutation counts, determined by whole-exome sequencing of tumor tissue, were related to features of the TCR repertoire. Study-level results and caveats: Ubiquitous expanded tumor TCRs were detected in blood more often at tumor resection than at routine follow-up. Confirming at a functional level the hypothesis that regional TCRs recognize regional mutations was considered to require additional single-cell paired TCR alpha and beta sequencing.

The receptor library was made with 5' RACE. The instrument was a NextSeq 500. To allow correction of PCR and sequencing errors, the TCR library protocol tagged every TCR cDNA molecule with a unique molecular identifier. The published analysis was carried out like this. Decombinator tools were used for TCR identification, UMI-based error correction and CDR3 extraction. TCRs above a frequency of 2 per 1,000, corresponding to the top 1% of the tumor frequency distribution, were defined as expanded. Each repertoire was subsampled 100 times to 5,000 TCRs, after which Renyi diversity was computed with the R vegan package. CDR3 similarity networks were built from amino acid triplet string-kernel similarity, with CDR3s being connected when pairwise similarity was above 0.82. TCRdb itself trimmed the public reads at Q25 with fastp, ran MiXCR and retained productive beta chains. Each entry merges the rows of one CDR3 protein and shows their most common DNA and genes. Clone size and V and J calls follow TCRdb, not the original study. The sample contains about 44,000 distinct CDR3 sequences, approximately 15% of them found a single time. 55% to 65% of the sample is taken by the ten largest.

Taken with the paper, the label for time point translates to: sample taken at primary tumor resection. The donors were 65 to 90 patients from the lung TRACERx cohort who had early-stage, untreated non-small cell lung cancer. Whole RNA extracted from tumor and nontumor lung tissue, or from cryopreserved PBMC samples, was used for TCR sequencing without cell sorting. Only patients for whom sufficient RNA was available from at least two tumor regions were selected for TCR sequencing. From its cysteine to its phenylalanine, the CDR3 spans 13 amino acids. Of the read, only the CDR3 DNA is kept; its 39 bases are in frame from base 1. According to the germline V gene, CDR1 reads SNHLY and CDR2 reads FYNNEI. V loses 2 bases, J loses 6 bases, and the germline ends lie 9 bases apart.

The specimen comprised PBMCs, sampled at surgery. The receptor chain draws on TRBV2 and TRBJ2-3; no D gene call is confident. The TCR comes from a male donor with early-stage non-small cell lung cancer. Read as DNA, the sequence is TGTGCCAGCAGTGAACAAGGGCGGGATACGCAGTATTTT. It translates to CASSEQGRDTQYF.